This T cell receptor beta chain was captured in a study of blood T cell repertoires in COVID-19. Sequenced by immunoSEQ multiplex PCR; TCRdb stores in-frame clones only, minus some. The table lists roughly 43,000 clones, about four fifths of them singletons, with 20% to 25% in the top ten. The sequence derives from a woman in her sixties with acute or convalescent COVID-19. Specimen: peripheral blood.

The CDR3 coding sequence is TGCGGTACCAGGGAGGGCAGCTATGGCTACACCTTC. Protein product: CGTREGSYGYTF. The chain joins TRBV29-1 to TRBJ1-2, with a weak D call TRBD1 (5 bases). The CDR3 has 12 residues. Germline CDR1 and CDR2: SQVTM and ANQGSEA. Based on the CDR3 plus reference TRBV29-1 and TRBJ1-2, the full variable domain is SAVISQKPSRDICQRGTSLTIQCQVDSQVTMMFWYRQQPGQSLTLIATANQGSEATYESGFVIDKFPISRPNLTFSTLTVSNMSPEDSSIYLCGTREGSYGYTFGSGTRLTVV.